The entry below describes one T cell receptor (beta chain). The sample originates from a study of blood T cell repertoires in COVID-19. Study-level information: There were acute and convalescent COVID-19 samples, and they came from the United States, Italy and Spain. T cells, B-cell-depleted T cells, or PBMCs provided the cDNA or gDNA that served as material.

In the source study's methods: Amplifying reference gene primers gave estimates of nucleated cell counts. Libraries were prepared by immunoSEQ multiplex PCR; TCRdb keeps only in-frame clonotypes and omits some of them. The V and J calls and clone size were taken over from that table, and D and trimming were inferred from the DNA. The sample has 250,000 to 350,000 clones, just under 90% seen once. CDR1 and CDR2 (germline): SNHLY, FYNNEI. Trimming removed 4 bases from V and 8 bases from J; junction bases left unmatched: 11. The CDR3 has 16 amino acids. One Seattle source followed patients from active infection through their disease course.

Sequenced input: peripheral blood. The chain uses TRBV2 and TRBJ2-2; 9 nucleotides match TRBD1. This TCR derives from a woman aged 50 to 60 with COVID-19, enrolled during active disease. CDR3 DNA: TGTGCCAGCAGTGCGGGACAGGGACGGTTGGTTGGGGAGCTGTTTTTT. Its protein is CASSAGQGRLVGELFF.